One T cell receptor beta chain is described in this entry. The entry originates in a study of OX40 agonist ivuxolimab in advanced cancers. Germline CDR1 reads SGHAT; CDR2 reads FQNNGV. V lost 11 bases to trimming and J lost 5 bases, with 7 bases between them. This CDR3 is built from 9 residues. Data came from immunoSEQ multiplex PCR; TCRdb stores just in-frame clones and leaves some out. The sample holds 55,000 to 60,000 clones; less than 90% are singletons and the top ten take 0.55% to 0.65%. This chain joins TRBV11-2 and TRBJ2-7, with no clear D. The sequencing here drew on CD4+ or CD8+ T cells sorted from blood, taken in a trial of the OX40 agonist ivuxolimab. The source of this sequence is an adult with an advanced solid tumor such as melanoma, head and neck, liver or kidney cancer. CDR3 DNA: TGTGCCGAAACCCACGAGCAGTACTTC. This encodes CAETHEQYF.